This T cell receptor (beta chain) was documented in a study of T-cell reconstitution after alpha-beta-depleted transplantation in children. Study conclusions and caveats: Elevated TCRbeta diversity at day 60 was traced, in some patients, to surviving recipient T cells and thymic progenitors. Several hundred graft clones that had expanded were reportedly the source of alpha-beta T cells about two months after transplant.

The CDR3 has 15 amino acids. Germline V gene lookup returns CDR1 SGDLS and CDR2 YYNGEE. Unmatched junction bases numbered 2, after V lost 1 base and J lost 0 bases. As regards this clonotype: What it recognizes is unknown.

Library preparation (for TCRbeta) was performed with unique molecular identifiers. TCRdb reanalysed the PCR reads using MiXCR and keeps one entry per CDR3 protein. The sample consists of 600,000 or so distinct CDR3 sequences, 23% of them appearing once. The material sequenced was PBMCs, mostly from graft donor cells, taken 360 days after TCRalphabeta/CD19-depleted stem cell transplant. The V and J genes are TRBV9 and TRBJ2-3; TRBD1 matches at 7 bases. The sequence came from a boy less than two years old who had a stem cell transplant for acute myeloid leukemia, so the T cells may come from the graft donor. The CDR3 loop reads CASSVFRGSTDTQYF. The CDR3 coding sequence is TGTGCCAGCAGCGTATTCAGGGGGAGCACAGATACGCAGTATTTT.